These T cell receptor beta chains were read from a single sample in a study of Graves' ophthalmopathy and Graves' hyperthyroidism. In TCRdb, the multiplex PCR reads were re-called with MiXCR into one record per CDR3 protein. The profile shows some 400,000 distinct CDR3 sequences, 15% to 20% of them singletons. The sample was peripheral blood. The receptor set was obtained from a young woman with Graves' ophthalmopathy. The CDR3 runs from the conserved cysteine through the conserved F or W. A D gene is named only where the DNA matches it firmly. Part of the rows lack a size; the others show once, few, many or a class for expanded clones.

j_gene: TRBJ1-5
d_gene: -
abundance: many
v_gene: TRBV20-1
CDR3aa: CSARPGGNQPQHF
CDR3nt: TGCAGTGCGAGACCCGGGGGGAATCAGCCCCAGCATTTT

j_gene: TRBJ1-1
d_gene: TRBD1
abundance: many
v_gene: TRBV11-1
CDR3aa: CASSGNRGMNTEAFF
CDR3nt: TGTGCCAGCAGCGGTAACAGGGGCATGAACACTGAAGCTTTCTTT

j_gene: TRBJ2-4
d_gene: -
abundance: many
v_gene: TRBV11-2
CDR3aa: CASSSLRARHIQYF
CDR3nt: TGTGCCAGCAGCTCTTTGCGGGCCCGTCACATTCAGTACTTC

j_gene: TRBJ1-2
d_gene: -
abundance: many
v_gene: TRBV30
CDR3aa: CAWSVEVWTDYGYAF
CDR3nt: TGTGCCTGGAGTGTCGAAGTTTGGACAGACTATGGCTACGCCTTC

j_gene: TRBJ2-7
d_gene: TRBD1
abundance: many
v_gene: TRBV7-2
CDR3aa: CASSLVGQGGYEQYF
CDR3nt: TGTGCCAGCAGCTTAGTAGGACAGGGGGGATACGAGCAGTACTTC

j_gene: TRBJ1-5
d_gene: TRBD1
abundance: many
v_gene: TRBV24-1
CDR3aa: CATSDSLDRGGQPQHF
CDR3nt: TGTGCCACCAGTGATTCACTGGACAGGGGCGGTCAGCCCCAGCATTTT

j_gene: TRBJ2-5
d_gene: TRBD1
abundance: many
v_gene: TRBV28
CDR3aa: CASSFLPTGTQETQYF
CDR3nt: TGTGCCAGCAGTTTCCTACCGACAGGGACCCAAGAGACCCAGTACTTC

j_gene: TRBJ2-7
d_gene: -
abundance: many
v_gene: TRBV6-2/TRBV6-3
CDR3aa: CASSSLGTPSYEQYF
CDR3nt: TGTGCCAGCAGCTCCTTGGGTACCCCATCCTACGAGCAGTACTTC

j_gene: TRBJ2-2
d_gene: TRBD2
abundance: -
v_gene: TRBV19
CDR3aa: CASSITTSGSTGELFF
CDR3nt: TGTGCCAGTAGTATAACGACTAGCGGGAGCACCGGGGAGCTGTTTTTT

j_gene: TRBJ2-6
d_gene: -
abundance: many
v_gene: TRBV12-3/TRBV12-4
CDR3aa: CASSLGRGSGANVLTF
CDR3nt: TGTGCCAGCAGTTTAGGCAGGGGATCTGGGGCCAACGTCCTGACTTTC

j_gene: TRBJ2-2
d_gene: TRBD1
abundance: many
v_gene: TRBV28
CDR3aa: CASRGQGASGELFF
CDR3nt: TGTGCCAGCAGGGGACAGGGGGCTTCCGGGGAGCTGTTTTTT

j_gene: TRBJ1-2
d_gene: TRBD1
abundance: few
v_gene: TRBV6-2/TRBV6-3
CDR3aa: CASRSTGVGYGYTF
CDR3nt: TGTGCCAGCAGGTCGACAGGGGTCGGCTATGGCTACACCTTC

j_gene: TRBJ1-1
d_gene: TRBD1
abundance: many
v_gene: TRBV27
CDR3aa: CASSVDRGINMNTEAFF
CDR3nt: TGTGCCAGCAGTGTCGACAGGGGGATAAACATGAACACTGAAGCTTTCTTT

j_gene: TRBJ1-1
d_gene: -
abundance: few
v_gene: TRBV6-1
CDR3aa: CASSEEVQNTEAFF
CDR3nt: TGTGCCAGCAGTGAGGAAGTACAGAACACTGAAGCTTTCTTT

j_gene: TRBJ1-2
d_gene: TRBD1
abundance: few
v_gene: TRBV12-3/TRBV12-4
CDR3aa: CASSPPTGPHYGYTF
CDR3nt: TGTGCCAGCAGTCCCCCGACAGGGCCTCACTATGGCTACACCTTC

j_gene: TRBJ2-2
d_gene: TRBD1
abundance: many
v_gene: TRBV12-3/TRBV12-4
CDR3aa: CASRDRDRGQTGELFF
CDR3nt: TGTGCCAGCAGGGACCGGGACAGGGGGCAAACCGGGGAGCTGTTTTTT

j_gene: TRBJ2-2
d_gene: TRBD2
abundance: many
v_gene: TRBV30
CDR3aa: CAWGGDTGELFF
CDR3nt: TGTGCCTGGGGGGGGGACACCGGGGAGCTGTTTTTT

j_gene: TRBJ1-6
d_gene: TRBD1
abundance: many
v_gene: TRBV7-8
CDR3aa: CASRDRANSPLHF
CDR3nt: TGTGCCAGCAGGGACAGGGCAAATTCACCCCTCCACTTT

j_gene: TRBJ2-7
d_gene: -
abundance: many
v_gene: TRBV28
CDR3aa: CASSPGASYYEQYF
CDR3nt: TGTGCCAGCAGCCCCGGCGCTTCTTACTACGAGCAGTACTTC

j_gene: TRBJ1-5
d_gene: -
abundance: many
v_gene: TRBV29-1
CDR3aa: CSVEVTVGQPQHF
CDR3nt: TGCAGCGTTGAAGTGACTGTCGGGCAGCCCCAGCATTTT

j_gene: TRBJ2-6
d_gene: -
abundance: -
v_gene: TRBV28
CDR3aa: CASNHRAGANVLTF
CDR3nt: TGTGCCAGCAACCACAGGGCTGGGGCCAACGTCCTGACTTTC

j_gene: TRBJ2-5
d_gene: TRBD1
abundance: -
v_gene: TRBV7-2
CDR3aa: CASRRQGELQETQYF
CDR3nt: TGTGCCAGCAGGAGACAGGGGGAACTCCAAGAGACCCAGTACTTC

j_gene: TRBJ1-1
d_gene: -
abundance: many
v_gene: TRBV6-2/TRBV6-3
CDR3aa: CASSYQLEQLNTEAFF
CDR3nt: TGTGCCAGCAGTTACCAGCTCGAACAGTTGAACACTGAAGCTTTCTTT

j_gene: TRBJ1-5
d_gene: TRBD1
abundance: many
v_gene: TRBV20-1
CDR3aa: CSAGQGGSDQPQHF
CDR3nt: TGCAGTGCTGGACAGGGGGGGAGCGATCAGCCCCAGCATTTT

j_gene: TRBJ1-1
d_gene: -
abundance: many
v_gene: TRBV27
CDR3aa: CASSFLGGERTEAFF
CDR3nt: TGTGCCAGCAGTTTCTTGGGAGGTGAACGGACTGAAGCTTTCTTT

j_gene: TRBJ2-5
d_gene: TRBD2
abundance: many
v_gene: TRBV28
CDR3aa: CASSGRGTRLAASQETQYF
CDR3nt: TGTGCCAGCAGTGGGAGGGGGACGAGACTAGCGGCTTCACAAGAGACCCAGTACTTC

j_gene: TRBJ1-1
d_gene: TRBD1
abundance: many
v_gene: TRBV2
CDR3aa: CASSVTGEGRMNTEAFF
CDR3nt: TGTGCCAGCAGTGTAACAGGGGAAGGTCGCATGAACACTGAAGCTTTCTTT

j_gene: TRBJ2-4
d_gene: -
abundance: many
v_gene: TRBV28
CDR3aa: CASTTPVGTGTRTQYF
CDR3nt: TGTGCCAGCACTACCCCCGTAGGCACAGGGACGCGGACTCAGTACTTC

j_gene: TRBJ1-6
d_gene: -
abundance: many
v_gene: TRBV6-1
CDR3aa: CASRGPSYNSPLHF
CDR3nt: TGTGCCAGCAGGGGACCGTCCTATAATTCACCCCTCCACTTT

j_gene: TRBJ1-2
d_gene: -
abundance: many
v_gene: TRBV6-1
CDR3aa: CASTPTRGPPEYGYTF
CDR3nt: TGTGCCAGCACGCCGACCCGAGGACCGCCTGAGTATGGCTACACCTTC

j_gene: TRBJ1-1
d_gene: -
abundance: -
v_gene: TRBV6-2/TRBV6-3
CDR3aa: CASSHSKPRDRPNTEAFF
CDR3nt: TGTGCCAGCAGTCATTCGAAACCTCGCGACCGACCGAACACTGAAGCTTTCTTT

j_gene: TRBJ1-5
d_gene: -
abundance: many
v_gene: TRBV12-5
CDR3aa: CASAQEGQPQHF
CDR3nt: TGTGCTAGTGCCCAGGAGGGCCAGCCCCAGCATTTT

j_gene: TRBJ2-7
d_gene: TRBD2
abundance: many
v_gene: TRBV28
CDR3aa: CASSFAVVGGASLHYYEQYF
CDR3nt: TGTGCCAGCAGTTTTGCGGTTGTCGGGGGGGCCTCCTTACATTACTACGAGCAGTACTTC

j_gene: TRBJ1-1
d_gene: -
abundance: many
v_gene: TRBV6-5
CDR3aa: CASSYSNQWLPEAFF
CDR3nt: TGTGCCAGCAGTTACTCGAACCAGTGGCTTCCTGAAGCTTTCTTT

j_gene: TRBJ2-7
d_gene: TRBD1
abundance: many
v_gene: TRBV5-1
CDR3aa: CASSDWTGTYEQYF
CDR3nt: TGCGCCAGCAGCGACTGGACAGGGACCTACGAGCAGTACTTC

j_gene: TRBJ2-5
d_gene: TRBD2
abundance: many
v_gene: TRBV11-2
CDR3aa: CASSPASGRAGGGTQYF
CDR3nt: TGTGCCAGCAGCCCCGCTAGCGGGAGGGCCGGAGGAGGGACCCAGTACTTC

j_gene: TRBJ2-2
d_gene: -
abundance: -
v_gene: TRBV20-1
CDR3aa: CSARDGGGAYTGELFF
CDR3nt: TGCAGTGCTAGAGACGGAGGGGGCGCATACACCGGGGAGCTGTTTTTT

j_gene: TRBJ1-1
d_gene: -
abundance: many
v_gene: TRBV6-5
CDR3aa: CASSYSKNTEAFF
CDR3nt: TGTGCCAGCAGTTACTCGAAGAACACTGAAGCTTTCTTT

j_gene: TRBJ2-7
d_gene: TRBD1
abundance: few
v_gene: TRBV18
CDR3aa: CASSDRGWREQYF
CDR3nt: TGTGCCAGTTCGGACAGGGGGTGGCGCGAGCAGTACTTC

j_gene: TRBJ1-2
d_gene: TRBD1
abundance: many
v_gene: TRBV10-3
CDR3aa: CAINSFGTGSNGYTF
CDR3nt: TGTGCCATCAATTCCTTCGGGACAGGGAGTAATGGCTACACCTTC

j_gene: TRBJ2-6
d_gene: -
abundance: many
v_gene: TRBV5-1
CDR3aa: CASSLEPGGANVLTF
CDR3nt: TGCGCCAGCAGCTTGGAACCAGGAGGGGCCAACGTCCTGACTTTC

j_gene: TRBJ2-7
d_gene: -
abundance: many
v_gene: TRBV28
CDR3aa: CASSLRVPYEQYF
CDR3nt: TGTGCCAGCAGTCTCAGGGTCCCCTACGAGCAGTACTTC

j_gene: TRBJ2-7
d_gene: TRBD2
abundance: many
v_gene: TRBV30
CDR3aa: CAWKEGGPSREQYF
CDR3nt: TGTGCCTGGAAGGAGGGAGGGCCCTCCCGAGAGCAGTACTTC

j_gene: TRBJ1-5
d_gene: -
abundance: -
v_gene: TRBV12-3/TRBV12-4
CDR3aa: CANSKGELEDSNQPQHF
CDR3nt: TGTGCCAACTCGAAAGGGGAGCTTGAGGACAGCAATCAGCCCCAGCATTTT

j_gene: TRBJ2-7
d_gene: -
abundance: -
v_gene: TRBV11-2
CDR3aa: CASSSLVGPYEQYF
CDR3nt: TGTGCCAGCAGCTCGCTGGTGGGGCCCTACGAGCAGTACTTC

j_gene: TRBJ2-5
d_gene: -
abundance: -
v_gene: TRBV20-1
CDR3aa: CSGFGDTLVPETQYF
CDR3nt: TGCAGTGGTTTCGGGGATACCCTCGTCCCAGAGACCCAGTACTTC

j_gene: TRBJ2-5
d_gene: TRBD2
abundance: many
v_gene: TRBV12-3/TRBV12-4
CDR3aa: CASTPGGTQYF
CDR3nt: TGTGCCAGCACCCCGGGGGGAACCCAGTACTTC

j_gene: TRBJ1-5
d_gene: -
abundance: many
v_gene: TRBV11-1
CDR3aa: CASRSGRKGQRNQPQHF
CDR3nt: TGTGCCAGCAGGTCGGGACGGAAGGGCCAAAGGAATCAGCCCCAGCATTTT

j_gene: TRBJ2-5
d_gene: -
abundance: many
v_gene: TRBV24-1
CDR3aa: CATSDANRDPTQYF
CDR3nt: TGTGCCACCAGTGATGCCAACAGGGATCCGACCCAGTACTTC

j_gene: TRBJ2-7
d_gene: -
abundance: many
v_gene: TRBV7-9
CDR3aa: CASSLGFSDYEQYF
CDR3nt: TGTGCCAGCAGCTTAGGGTTTAGCGACTACGAGCAGTACTTC

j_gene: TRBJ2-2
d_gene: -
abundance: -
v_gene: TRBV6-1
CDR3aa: CASRVTPGELFF
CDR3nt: TGTGCCAGCAGGGTTACACCCGGGGAGCTGTTTTTT

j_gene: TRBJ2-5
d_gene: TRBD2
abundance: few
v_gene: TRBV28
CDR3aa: CASSPPGAGGGTQYF
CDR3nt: TGTGCCAGCAGTCCCCCTGGGGCGGGAGGGGGGACCCAGTACTTC